The T cell receptor beta chain described here comes from a study of blood T cell repertoires in COVID-19. As for the study in general: T cells, B-cell-depleted T cells, or PBMCs provided the cDNA or gDNA that served as material.

Clones were sequenced by immunoSEQ multiplex PCR, and TCRdb holds only the in-frame ones, with some missing. Among 320,000 or so clones listed, about nine tenths were seen once. The receptor was derived from a man in his fifties or sixties who had recovered from COVID-19. The sample comprised PBMCs or T cells enriched from blood (not recorded which).

The DNA of the CDR3 is TGTGCCTGGAGTCAGGGTGGAAACACCATATATTTT. This sequence encodes CAWSQGGNTIYF. The gene calls are TRBV30 and TRBJ1-3; D possibly corresponds to TRBD1 (5 bases). V lost 2 bases and J lost 3, with 5 bases in between. The CDR3 is made up of 12 amino acids. Per germline, CDR1 GTSNPN and CDR2 SVGIG (reference sequence).